One sample yielded the 5 T cell receptor beta chains listed below, sequenced in a study of control samples from healthy donors and cancer patients. Profiling relied on immunoSEQ multiplex PCR, and the TCRdb table lists in-frame clones only, not all of them. The sample lists around 190,000 clones; about 92% were seen once. Sequenced sample: blood. These receptor sequences come from a man aged 30 to 39 in good health.

The chain combines TRBV5-5 with TRBJ2-7; a weak D match, TRBD2 (5 bases). The CDR3 length is 14 residues. CDR1 and CDR2 from the germline V gene are SGHKS and YYEKEE (reference sequence). Between the trimmed V and J ends, which lost 2 bases and 2 bases, there was a span of 11 bases. CDR3 protein: CASSFRTGTYEQYF. The CDR3 nucleotides are TGTGCCAGCAGCTTCCGTACGGGAACCTACGAGCAGTACTTC.

The chain uses TRBV27 and TRBJ1-5; D is perhaps TRBD1 (6 bases). V lost 6 bases, J lost 0 bases, and 15 bases lay in between. This CDR3 is built from 16 residues. CDR1 is MNHEY, CDR2 SMNVEV, per germline (reference sequence). Here the CDR3 reads CASRGRGDFSNQPQHF. In nucleotides, the CDR3 is TGTGCCAGCAGGGGCAGGGGAGACTTTAGCAATCAGCCCCAGCATTTT.

The chain is built from TRBV6-6 and TRBJ2-1; D gene ambiguous. V was trimmed by 6 bases and J by 9 bases, leaving 15 bases between them. From germline, CDR1 is MNHNY and CDR2 SVGAGI (reference sequence). The CDR3 length is 13 residues. CDR3 bases: TGTGCCAGCAGCCCCGCCCAGAAGGGTGAGCAGTTCTTC. As protein: CASSPAQKGEQFF.

A few counts support this clone. V and J are TRBV15 and TRBJ1-5; no firm D call. CDR3 length equals 14 residues. Germline loops: CDR1 LNHNV, CDR2 YYDKDF (reference sequence). Trimming removed 0 bases from V and 7 bases from J, with 10 bases in between. The CDR3 DNA reads as TGTGCCACCAGCAGAGACGCCCAAGACCAGCCCCAGCATTTT. Protein: CATSRDAQDQPQHF.

This chain links TRBV28 with TRBJ1-5; no firm D call. V was clipped by 6 bases and J by 0 bases, with 9 bases between them. The CDR3 runs 14 residues. Germline V CDR1 and CDR2: MDHEN, SYDVKM. For the CDR3, the DNA is TGTGCCAGCAGCCCACAGAATAGCAATCAGCCCCAGCATTTT. This codes for CASSPQNSNQPQHF.